The TCR beta chain under discussion was sequenced for a study of spatial heterogeneity in lung cancer. Time point reported: sample taken at primary tumor resection. This clonotype was seen only a few times. The antigen is unknown. Broader study findings: Compared with follow-up, resection was when ubiquitous expanded tumor TCRs appeared in blood more.

This CDR3 region has 14 residues. V lost 6 bases and J lost 6; bases outside the gene matches: 8. On each TCR cDNA molecule, a unique molecular identifier was present. TCRdb reprocessed the 5' RACE reads with MiXCR, giving one entry per CDR3 protein. The table has roughly 25,000 distinct CDR3 sequences, about 7.2% seen once. Specimen: PBMCs, collected at surgery. The receptor was derived from a male donor with early-stage non-small cell lung cancer. This sequence joins TRBV12-3 or TRBV12-4 and TRBJ1-5, with 7 bases aligning to TRBD1. The DNA for the CDR3 is TGTGCCAGCAGCCCACTAGGGGGCCTTCAGCCCCAGCATTTT. This translates into CASSPLGGLQPQHF.